This T cell receptor (beta chain) was documented in a study of T cells in Graves' hyperthyroidism and ophthalmopathy. RNA transcripts served as the template for amplifying TCR beta CDR3 regions. The HTBI set primed first-round TCR CDR3 RT-PCR. TCRdb itself ran the multiplex PCR reads through MiXCR, one entry per CDR3 protein. The sample holds hundreds of thousands of distinct CDR3 sequences, about 14% seen once. The CDR3 consists of 13 residues. V dropped 5 bases and J dropped 4; count of bases not matched to a gene: 4. Diagnoses rested on clinical symptoms, serum thyroxine and TRAb, thyroid ultrasound and orbital computed tomography. This clonotype was picked up many times.

The origin of this receptor is a woman between 45 and 60 years old with Graves' ophthalmopathy. Input material: blood. This rearrangement joins TRBV12-3 or TRBV12-4 to TRBJ2-7; TRBD1 matches at 8 bases. The CDR3 DNA follows: TGTGCCAGCAGTCCGGGACAGGAATACGAGCAGTACTTC. Translating it yields CASSPGQEYEQYF.